These 11 T cell receptor beta chains came from one sample sequenced in a study of cytomegalovirus exposure and HLA in healthy donors. The PCR employed 60 Vbeta primers together with 13 Jbeta primers. Measured with immunoSEQ multiplex PCR; TCRdb has only the in-frame clones, and not every one. This table holds approximately 120,000 clones, roughly 82% found once. Sequenced input: PBMCs. The receptor source for this set is a woman in her fifties or sixties in good health and CMV-seropositive.

The chain uses TRBV19 and TRBJ1-2; the match to TRBD1 covers 8 bases. Germline V gives CDR1 LNHDA, CDR2 SQIVND (reference sequence). V shed 6 bases, J shed 7 bases, and the junction held 7 bases outside the gene matches. There are 13 residues in the CDR3. The CDR3 is CASRYGQGSGYTF. The CDR3 nucleotides read TGTGCCAGTAGGTATGGACAGGGTTCTGGCTACACCTTC.

V usage is TRBV4-2 and J usage is TRBJ2-1, with a weak D call TRBD2 (5 bases). Trimming removed 4 bases at V and 6 bases at J, with 16 bases between. The germline gives CDR1 LGHNA, CDR2 YNFKEQ. The CDR3 consists of 15 residues. Here the CDR3 DNA reads TGTGCCAGCAGCCGTTTCCAAGTGGAGGTCAATGAGCAGTTCTTC. Its translation is CASSRFQVEVNEQFF.

The chain employs TRBV19 and TRBJ2-2; D is possibly TRBD2 (6 bases). V was shortened by 2 bases and J by 3 bases, with 13 bases between the two germline ends. The length of the CDR3 is 16 residues. Germline V lookup: CDR1 LNHDA, CDR2 SQIVND (reference sequence). The CDR3 is CASSIHRGGDTGELFF. The CDR3 coding sequence is TGTGCCAGTAGTATACATCGGGGAGGAGACACCGGGGAGCTGTTTTTT.

The CDR3 bases are TGTGCCAGCAGCTTTGCACAGGGGAACACTGAAGCTTTCTTT. Its translation is CASSFAQGNTEAFF. The chain has TRBV11-1 and TRBJ1-1; possible D gene TRBD1, 6 bases. V lost 3 bases, J lost 1 base, and 9 bases lay in between. CDR3 size: 14 residues. Germline CDR1 SGHAT, CDR2 FQDESV (reference sequence).

The chain carries TRBV6-6 and TRBJ1-6; possibly TRBD1 for D (5 bases). With 5 bases removed from V and 3 bases from J, the gap between germline ends came to 14 bases. Germline CDR1 reads MNHNY; CDR2 reads SVGAGI (reference sequence). This CDR3 is 16 amino acids long. The CDR3 DNA follows: TGTGCCAGCAGTCCCCACCTGGGGGGCTATAATTCACCCCTCCACTTT. Its translation: CASSPHLGGYNSPLHF.

The chain is built from TRBV27 and TRBJ2-6; tentative D call: TRBD1 (6 bases). V dropped 3 bases and J dropped 0 bases, with 18 bases sitting between them. The length of the CDR3 is 19 residues. Germline V gene data show CDR1 as MNHEY and CDR2 as SMNVEV (reference sequence). CDR3 DNA: TGTGCCAGCAGTTTCGGGTTCCAGGGGTCGTTCTCTGGGGCCAACGTCCTGACTTTC. Protein: CASSFGFQGSFSGANVLTF. Drawing the rest from reference TRBV27 and TRBJ2-6, the complete variable domain is EAQVTQNPRYLITVTGKKLTVTCSQNMNHEYMSWYRQDPGLGLRQIYYSMNVEVTDKGDVPEGYKVSRKEKRNFPLILESPSPNQTSLYFCASSFGFQGSFSGANVLTFGAGSRLTVL.

The chain is built from TRBV27 and TRBJ1-1, with 7 bases matching TRBD1. Germline values: CDR1 MNHEY, CDR2 SMNVEV (reference sequence). With 0 bases clipped from V and 5 bases from J, the junction kept 6 bases outside the gene matches. The CDR3 is 15 amino acids. CDR3 DNA: TGTGCCAGCAGTTTATCGGATGCAGGGGGGACTGAAGCTTTCTTT. Translation: CASSLSDAGGTEAFF.

The chain carries TRBV7-9 and TRBJ2-5, with TRBD2 as a possible D gene (5 bases). With 4 bases removed from V and 7 bases from J, the gap between germline ends came to 16 bases. Germline loops: CDR1 SEHNR, CDR2 FQNEAQ (reference sequence). The CDR3 runs to 14 residues. CDR3 in amino acids: CASSSGSVGVTQYF. CDR3 DNA sequence: TGTGCCAGCAGCTCCGGGTCCGTCGGGGTGACCCAGTACTTC.

This clone was seen a few times. The rearrangement uses TRBV7-7 and TRBJ2-2; D may be TRBD2 (6 bases). Germline V lookup: CDR1 SSHAT, CDR2 FNYEAQ (reference sequence). The CDR3 covers 15 residues. Trimming took off 5 bases at V and 0 bases at J, with 10 bases between the two ends. The CDR3 sequence: CASSARLANTGELFF. The CDR3 coding sequence is TGTGCCAGCAGCGCACGACTAGCGAACACCGGGGAGCTGTTTTTT. Drawing the rest from reference TRBV7-7 and TRBJ2-2, the complete variable domain is GAGVSQSPRYKVTKRGQDVTLRCDPISSHATLYWYQQALGQGPEFLTYFNYEAQPDKSGLPSDRFSAERPEGSISTLTIQRTEQRDSAMYRCASSARLANTGELFFGEGSRLTVL.

V usage is TRBV7-2 and J usage is TRBJ1-2; a weak D match, TRBD1 (6 bases). The CDR3 covers 14 residues. The germline V and J ends were trimmed by 5 bases and 0 bases, with 10 bases remaining between them. Germline V gene sequence: CDR1 SGHTA, CDR2 FQGNSA. In nucleotides, the CDR3 is TGTGCCAGCAGCACCCGGACAGCTAACTATGGCTACACCTTC. It codes for CASSTRTANYGYTF.

The chain carries TRBV15 and TRBJ1-5, with a possible D match to TRBD1 (5 bases). This CDR3 is 15 amino acids long. CDR1 is LNHNV and CDR2 is YYDKDF in the germline V gene (reference sequence). V shed 0 bases and J shed 4 bases, with 10 bases lying between them. This CDR3 is CATSRDRVPNQPQHF. CDR3 nucleotide sequence: TGTGCCACCAGCAGAGACAGGGTGCCAAATCAGCCCCAGCATTTT. The full variable domain, with the rest looked up from reference TRBV15 and TRBJ1-5, is DAMVIQNPRYQVTQFGKPVTLSCSQTLNHNVMYWYQQKSSQAPKLLFHYYDKDFNNEADTPDNFQSRRPNTSFCFLDIRSPGLGDTAMYLCATSRDRVPNQPQHFGDGTRLSIL.